The 18 T cell receptor beta chains below all came from one sample that was sequenced in a study of shared clonotypes between healthy human individuals (dated by TCRdb to the early 2020s). CD8 naive samples were CD45RO-negative cells positively selected for CCR7, giving a CD45RA+CCR7+ population that excluded TemRA cells. The method behind the library was the immunoSEQ multiplex PCR assay. TCRdb took this table from immuneACCESS and kept in-frame rearrangements with V and J called. Such tables lack part of the clones; where checked against another copy, unresolved V genes explain under half of the gap, and the rest is unexplained. This sample holds some 2.1 million clones; 93% were observed only once. The ten biggest clones cover around 1.8% of the sample. The sample consisted of naive CD8+ T cells from PBMCs. The cell subset or site label corresponds to: CD45RA+CCR7+. The source of these receptors is a man aged 18 to 30 in good health. Some clones in this sample may be carry-over from other donors' samples.

The rearrangement uses TRBV5-4 and TRBJ2-3; D may be TRBD1 (6 bases). This CDR3 has 16 residues. CDR1 is SGHNT, CDR2 YYREEE, per germline (reference sequence). V was trimmed by 4 bases and J by 0 bases, leaving 15 bases between them. Here the CDR3 reads CASSEDRILSTDTQYF. The CDR3 nucleotides read TGTGCCAGCAGCGAAGACAGGATCTTAAGCACAGATACGCAGTATTTT.

The rearrangement joins TRBV5-1 to TRBJ1-1; 8 bases match TRBD1. The CDR3 totals 13 residues. V lost 4 bases and J lost 8; bases outside the gene matches: 7. The V gene's germline CDR1 is SGHRS and CDR2 YFSETQ. In nucleotides, the CDR3 is TGCGCCAGCAGCCTTCAGGGGGCTCAAGAAGCTTTCTTT. Its protein is CASSLQGAQEAFF. The full variable domain, rest sourced from reference TRBV5-1 and TRBJ1-1, is KAGVTQTPRYLIKTRGQQVTLSCSPISGHRSVSWYQQTPGQGLQFLFEYFSETQRNKGNFPGRFSGRQFSNSRSEMNVSTLELGDSALYLCASSLQGAQEAFFGQGTRLTVV.

This clone was counted once. The genes are TRBV27 and TRBJ2-7; D may be TRBD1 (6 bases). Trimming pared 6 bases from V and 5 bases from J, leaving 23 bases between. This CDR3 is 16 amino acids long. The V gene's germline CDR1 is MNHEY and CDR2 SMNVEV (reference sequence). The CDR3 DNA reads TGTGCCAGCAGACAAACAGGGTCTCGGGATTTCGACGAGCAGTACTTC. This sequence encodes CASRQTGSRDFDEQYF.

This clone was detected only a few times. This chain connects TRBV27 to TRBJ1-3, with D unresolved. The V end lost 4 bases, the J end lost 7 bases, and 14 bases lay between the germline ends. The CDR3 consists of 14 residues. Germline loops: CDR1 MNHEY, CDR2 SMNVEV (reference sequence). The CDR3 DNA sequence: TGTGCCAGCAGTTCCCTACGGGGTGGGAACACCATATATTTT. Protein sequence: CASSSLRGGNTIYF.

In DNA, the CDR3 is TGTGCCAGCAGCCAGTCAAGGTGGAGGGGGGAAGAGACCCAGTACTTC. It codes for CASSQSRWRGEETQYF. V is TRBV5-4 and J is TRBJ2-5; D is perhaps TRBD1 or TRBD2 (6 bases each). Germline CDR1 SGHNT, CDR2 YYREEE (reference sequence). V lost 4 bases to trimming and J lost 3 bases, with 19 bases between them. There are 16 residues in the CDR3. The full variable domain, completed using reference TRBV5-4 and TRBJ2-5, is ETGVTQSPTHLIKTRGQQVTLRCSSQSGHNTVSWYQQALGQGPQFIFQYYREEENGRGNFPPRFSGLQFPNYSSELNVNALELDDSALYLCASSQSRWRGEETQYFGPGTRLLVL.

The chain links TRBV7-8 to TRBJ2-1; 7 positions agree with TRBD2. The CDR3 length is 15 residues. The trim removed 1 base at V and 7 bases at J, leaving 7 bases unmatched. Germline CDR1 SGHVS, CDR2 FQNEAQ. CDR3 DNA: TGTGCCAGCAGCTTAGGGGCTAGCGGTACAAATGAGCAGTTCTTC. This gives the protein CASSLGASGTNEQFF.

This chain links TRBV9 with TRBJ2-1; the D gene is possibly TRBD1 (6 bases). Trimming shortened V by 1 base and J by 6 bases, and 8 bases separated the two germline ends. Looked up from germline, CDR1 is SGDLS and CDR2 is YYNGEE. The CDR3 covers 13 residues. The CDR3 sequence: CASSVLQGNEQFF. The CDR3 DNA is TGTGCCAGCAGCGTACTACAGGGCAATGAGCAGTTCTTC.

The chain has TRBV7-9 and TRBJ2-6; TRBD1 is a possible D gene (5 bases). Trimming stripped 5 bases from V and 0 bases from J, with 14 bases between. Per the germline V gene, CDR1 is SEHNR and CDR2 is FQNEAQ (reference sequence). This CDR3 has 17 residues. The CDR3: CASSTKTVASGANVLTF. The CDR3 region has the DNA TGTGCCAGCAGCACAAAGACAGTAGCCTCTGGGGCCAACGTCCTGACTTTC.

The CDR3 nucleotides read TGTGCCAGCGGACTCGAGGGCTACGAGCAGTACTTC. Translation gives CASGLEGYEQYF. The chain links TRBV27 to TRBJ2-7, with TRBD2 as a possible D gene (5 bases). CDR3 size: 12 residues. CDR1 is MNHEY, CDR2 SMNVEV, per germline (reference sequence). V was cut by 8 bases and J by 3 bases, with 11 bases left in between.

The chain links TRBV5-1 to TRBJ2-6, with D maybe TRBD1 (6 bases). Germline V gene lookup returns CDR1 SGHRS and CDR2 YFSETQ. V was shortened by 4 bases and J by 1 base, with 15 bases between the two germline ends. This CDR3 region has 17 residues. DNA for the CDR3: TGCGCCAGCAGCCAAGGGGGTCGGCGTTCTGGGGCCAACGTCCTGACTTTC. Translated, it gives CASSQGGRRSGANVLTF.

This rearrangement joins TRBV7-9 to TRBJ1-1; 8 bases match TRBD1. Germline V gene sequence: CDR1 SEHNR, CDR2 FQNEAQ (reference sequence). CDR3 length: 17 residues. Germline trimming cut 4 bases from V and 4 bases from J; bases unmatched to any gene: 14. CDR3 nucleotides: TGTGCCAGCAGCTCCGCACCTCCGGGACAGGCGATCACTGAAGCTTTCTTT. Its translation: CASSSAPPGQAITEAFF.

The chain is built from TRBV10-3 and TRBJ1-4; no clear D gene. Germline V gene lookup returns CDR1 ENHRY and CDR2 SYGVKD. V lost 0 bases and J 5 bases, leaving 4 bases between the germline ends. There are 13 residues in the CDR3. CDR3 sequence (DNA): TGTGCCATCAGTGAGTCACCAAATGAAAAACTGTTTTTT. It specifies CAISESPNEKLFF.

V gene TRBV29-1 combines with J gene TRBJ2-3, with D maybe TRBD1 (6 bases). V was trimmed by 5 bases and J by 6 bases, leaving 18 bases between them. Looked up from germline, CDR1 is SQVTM and CDR2 is ANQGSEA. This CDR3 is built from 14 residues. CDR3 sequence reads: CSVTRGQLADTQYF. The DNA of the CDR3 is TGCAGCGTTACCCGAGGACAGCTAGCCGATACGCAGTATTTT.

The rearrangement uses TRBV27 and TRBJ2-5, with 12 bases lining up with TRBD2. Germline V lookup: CDR1 MNHEY, CDR2 SMNVEV (reference sequence). This CDR3 is built from 15 residues. Unmatched junction bases numbered 8, after V lost 6 bases and J lost 6 bases. In DNA form, the CDR3 reads TGTGCCAGCAGAAGGACTAGCGGGATGAGTCAGACCCAGTACTTC. Translating it yields CASRRTSGMSQTQYF.

This clone was seen once. The chain employs TRBV5-1 and TRBJ2-1; 7 bases align to TRBD1. In germline, CDR1 is SGHRS, CDR2 YFSETQ. The length of the CDR3 is 15 residues. V shed 0 bases, J shed 7 bases, and the junction held 7 bases outside the gene matches. In DNA form, the CDR3 reads TGCGCCAGCAGCTTGGCCCAGGGACAGAGGAATGAGCAGTTCTTC. It is translated as CASSLAQGQRNEQFF.

This chain uses TRBV13 with TRBJ2-7, with a weak D call TRBD1 (5 bases). The CDR3 has 14 residues. The V end lost 5 bases, the J end lost 2 bases, and 13 bases lay between the germline ends. CDR1 is PRHDT and CDR2 is FYEKMQ in the germline V gene (reference sequence). CDR3 in DNA: TGTGCCAGCAGCGAGTCCAGGGCCACCTACGAGCAGTACTTC. Amino acids: CASSESRATYEQYF.

The J gene is TRBJ2-1, the V gene TRBV19, with D perhaps matching TRBD2 (5 bases). V lost 6 bases and J 5 bases, leaving 11 bases between the germline ends. This CDR3 has 13 amino acids. Germline V CDR1 and CDR2: LNHDA, SQIVND (reference sequence). CDR3 sequence reads: CASSMRVDNEQFF. The CDR3 DNA reads as TGTGCCAGTAGCATGAGGGTCGACAATGAGCAGTTCTTC. Supplemented by reference TRBV19 and TRBJ2-1, the full variable domain reads DGGITQSPKYLFRKEGQNVTLSCEQNLNHDAMYWYRQDPGQGLRLIYYSQIVNDFQKGDIAEGYSVSREKKESFPLTVTSAQKNPTAFYLCASSMRVDNEQFFGPGTRLTVL.

The chain employs TRBV15 and TRBJ1-2, with D possibly TRBD1 on 6 matching bases. V was clipped by 0 bases and J by 7 bases, with 12 bases between them. Germline V gives CDR1 LNHNV, CDR2 YYDKDF (reference sequence). This CDR3 comprises 14 residues. CDR3 region: CATSRESGVAGYTF. CDR3 nucleotides: TGTGCCACCAGCAGAGAATCAGGGGTGGCTGGCTACACCTTC.